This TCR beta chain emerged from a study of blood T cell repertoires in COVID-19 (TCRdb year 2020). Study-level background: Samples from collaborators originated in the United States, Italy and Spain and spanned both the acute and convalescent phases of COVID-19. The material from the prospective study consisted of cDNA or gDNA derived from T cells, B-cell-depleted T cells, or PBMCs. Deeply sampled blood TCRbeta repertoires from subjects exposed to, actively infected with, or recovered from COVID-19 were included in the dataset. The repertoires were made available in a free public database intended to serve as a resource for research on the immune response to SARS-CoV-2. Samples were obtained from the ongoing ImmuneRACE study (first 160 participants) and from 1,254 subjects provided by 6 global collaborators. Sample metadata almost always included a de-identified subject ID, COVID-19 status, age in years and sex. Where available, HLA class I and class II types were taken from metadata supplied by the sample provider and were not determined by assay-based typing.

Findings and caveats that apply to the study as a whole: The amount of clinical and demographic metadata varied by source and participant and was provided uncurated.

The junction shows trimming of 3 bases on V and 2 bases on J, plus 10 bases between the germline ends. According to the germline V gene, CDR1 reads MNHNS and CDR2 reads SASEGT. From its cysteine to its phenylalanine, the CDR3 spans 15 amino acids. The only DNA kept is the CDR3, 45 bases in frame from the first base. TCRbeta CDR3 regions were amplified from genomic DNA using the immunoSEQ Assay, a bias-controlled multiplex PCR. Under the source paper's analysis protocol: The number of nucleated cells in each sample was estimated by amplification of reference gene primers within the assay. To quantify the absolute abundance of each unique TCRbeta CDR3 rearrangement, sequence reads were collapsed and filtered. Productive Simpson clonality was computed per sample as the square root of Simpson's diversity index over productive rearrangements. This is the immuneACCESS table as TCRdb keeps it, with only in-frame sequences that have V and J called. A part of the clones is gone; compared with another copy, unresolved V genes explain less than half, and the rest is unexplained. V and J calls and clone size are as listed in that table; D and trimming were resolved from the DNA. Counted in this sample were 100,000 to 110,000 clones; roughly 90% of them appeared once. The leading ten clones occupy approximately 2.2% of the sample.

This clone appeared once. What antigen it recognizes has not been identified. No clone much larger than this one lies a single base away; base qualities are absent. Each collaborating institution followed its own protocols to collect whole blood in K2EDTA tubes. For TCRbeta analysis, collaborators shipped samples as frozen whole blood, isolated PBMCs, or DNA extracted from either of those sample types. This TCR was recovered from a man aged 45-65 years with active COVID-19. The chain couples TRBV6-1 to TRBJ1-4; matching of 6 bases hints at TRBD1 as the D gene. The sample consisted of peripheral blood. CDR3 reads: CASSDWGGTNEKLFF. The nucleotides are TGTGCCAGCAGTGATTGGGGGGGCACTAATGAAAAACTGTTTTTT.